Listed here is a single T cell receptor beta chain. This entry comes from a study of blood T cell repertoires in COVID-19. The overall study: Sites in the United States, Italy and Spain provided acute and convalescent COVID-19 samples. T cells, B-cell-depleted T cells, or PBMCs provided the cDNA or gDNA that served as material.

Per the original data handling: Nucleated cell number was recorded as an estimate derived from reference gene primer amplification. Measured with immunoSEQ multiplex PCR; TCRdb has only the in-frame clones, and not every one. D and trimming come from the DNA, and the V and J calls and clone size come from that table. There are nearly 90,000 clones in the sample; 55% to 75% occur only once, and about an eighth lies in the top ten. Sequenced sample: peripheral blood. The clonotype was recovered from a woman older than 75 with acute or convalescent COVID-19.

Written as DNA, the CDR3 is TGTGCCACCAGCAGAGGTCGGGGGTGGGAGCGGACCTTC. This sequence encodes CATSRGRGWERTF. V usage is TRBV15 and J usage is TRBJ1-2, with a tentative D call TRBD1 (5 bases). The length of the CDR3 is 13 residues. Germline V gene data show CDR1 as LNHNV and CDR2 as YYDKDF (reference sequence). Deletions cut 1 base from V and 14 bases from J, with 17 bases between.